This T cell receptor (beta chain) was sequenced for a study of shared clonotypes between healthy human individuals. A word on this clone: What it binds is not known.

Findings and limits, study-wide: Donor clonotype sharing was expected to depend on sequencing depth.

The germline gives CDR1 SGHAT, CDR2 FQNNGV. The CDR3 spans 12 residues. V lost 1 base and J lost 8, with 8 bases in between. Several immunoSEQ 96-well plates shared each subset's DNA, each plate a replicate. On sorted subsets, replicate PCRs used about 200 ng DNA, or around 30,000 T cell genomes. Profiling relied on immunoSEQ multiplex PCR, and the TCRdb table lists in-frame clones only, not all of them. The repertoire holds about 960,000 clones, with approximately 80% as singletons. J is TRBJ1-2 and V is TRBV11-2, with D unclear. Sequencing was carried out using memory CD4+ T cells sorted from blood. Noted subset: CD45RA-negative fraction. This clonotype was sampled from a man aged 18-30 years in good health. The CDR3 sequence is CASSLARRGYTF. The CDR3 DNA reads TGTGCCAGCAGCTTAGCCAGGCGGGGCTACACCTTC.